The clone carrying this T cell receptor (beta chain) was observed once. What it binds is not known. The data are from a study of cytomegalovirus exposure and HLA in healthy donors. Germline lookup yields CDR1 SGHDN and CDR2 FVKESK. The CDR3 contains 13 residues. The V gene lost 4 bases and the J gene lost 1 base, with 7 bases spanning the gap. Each donor's status was that of a healthy bone marrow donor. Findings and limits, study-wide: Researchers reported from a later analysis that most CMV-associated TCR beta chains appeared HLA-restricted. Clonal expansion, a later analysis showed, was greater in HLA-associated TCR beta chains than in equally common others. The likely explanation for a cluster of highly shared sequence variants was sequencing artifact.

In the PCR, 60 Vbeta and 13 Jbeta primers were used. TCRdb keeps only in-frame clones here, not all; method: immunoSEQ multiplex PCR. The table includes about 150,000 clones, roughly two thirds detected once. The material sequenced was PBMCs. The rearrangement links TRBV14 to TRBJ1-1; no definite D call. The receptor was isolated from a male donor in good health and CMV-seronegative. In DNA, the CDR3 is TGTGCCAGCAGCCTTCCGGGGAACACTGAAGCTTTCTTT. Translation: CASSLPGNTEAFF.